This T cell receptor (beta chain) was recovered during a study of T cells after yellow fever vaccination (dated 2019 in TCRdb). Notes on the research overall: The SMART-Seq v4 Ultra Low Input RNA kit was used to prepare libraries from fractions with low cell numbers. To follow T-cell clones before and after both primary and booster YFV17D yellow fever vaccination, bulk TCR alpha and beta repertoires underwent longitudinal sequencing. Two healthy male donors, one aged 18 to 30 and one aged 30 to 40 years, made up the cohort. Bulk PBMC replicates and cell subsets were isolated from blood drawn at multiple timepoints before and after both primary and secondary immunization. Study-wide findings and limitations: A small share of clonotypes occurred in both CD4 and CD8 compartments, likely arising from convergent recombination. After the booster, most clones that had expanded after primary vaccination were detected again (almost 97% of CD4 and 70% to 90% of CD8), suggesting broad maintenance of memory. Because only a couple of donors were included in the study, the extent to which the findings can be generalized is limited. Computational filtering was required because FACS-sorted repertoires could contain abundant contaminating clonotypes from the bulk population. The secondary T-cell response was weaker than the primary response but faster, peaking on day 5 instead of day 15.

The listed sequencing device is Illumina NovaSeq 6000. TCR cDNA was synthesized by 5'RACE template switching, which introduced a universal primer site and unique molecular identifiers. Priming of cDNA synthesis was performed from both the TCR alpha and TCR beta constant segments. Library amplification involved two PCR steps, and the second step added sample barcodes and sequencing adapters. Sequencing of libraries was performed on Illumina HiSeq 2500 (2x100 bp) or NovaSeq (2x150 bp). From the authors' description of their analysis: Demultiplexing of reads and collapsing into UMI consensus sequences were performed with MIGEC, and V(D)J alignment was carried out with MiXCR. Vaccine-responding clonotypes were identified with edgeR using replicate PBMC samples, with FDR below 0.01 and a log2 fold change above 5 up to day 15 being required. Bulk clonotypes were assigned CD4 or CD8 identity according to which sequenced CD4 or CD8 repertoire held them at higher abundance. The public reads were reanalyzed by TCRdb: fastp trimming at Q25, MiXCR alignment, in-frame beta chains only. Rows are combined by CDR3 protein, so each entry shows the most common genes and DNA. The V and J calls come from TCRdb's annotation, not from the publication. The sample table holds a few hundred thousand distinct CDR3 sequences, of which approximately 4.5% were seen once. Of the sample, roughly a fifth is held by the ten largest clones.

The sample's treatment or condition label is to be understood as: live attenuated yellow fever vaccine strain. Two biological replicates of bulk PBMCs were collected at each blood-draw timepoint. A standard Ficoll-Paque protocol was used to isolate PBMCs from peripheral blood. TriZol was used to extract RNA from bulk PBMCs, from CD4 and CD8 fractions, and from dextramer-positive and dextramer-negative fractions. In the case of this clonotype: Its cognate antigen has yet to be identified. No base-level quality is on record; no much larger clone is a single base apart.

Inclusive of the bounding cysteine and phenylalanine, the CDR3 is 13 residues long. The retained sequence is limited to the CDR3, 39 bases, with the frame set at the first base. Per the germline V gene, SGHNT is the CDR1 and YENEEA is the CDR2. At the junction V is shortened by 1 base and J by 11 bases, with 13 bases in between. Material: PBMCs, obtained 15 days after the yellow fever booster vaccination. The sequence is built from TRBV11-3 and TRBJ2-3, with no D gene named confidently. This receptor was identified in a man aged 18 to 30 who received the YFV17D yellow fever vaccine. The DNA sequence follows: TGTGCCAGCAGCTTAGCAGAGTCAAGAAGGCAGTATTTT. Translated, it reads CASSLAESRRQYF.